This record looks at one T cell receptor (beta chain) sequence and its context. Its antigen is as yet unknown. Germline loops: CDR1 SEHNR, CDR2 FQNEAQ (reference sequence). V was trimmed by 4 bases and J by 1 base, leaving 13 bases between them. This CDR3 is built from 15 residues. The record originates from a study of T-cell memory formation after mild COVID-19. MiXCR, run by TCRdb on the 5' RACE reads, gives a single entry per CDR3 protein. The data show about 130,000 distinct CDR3 sequences, with under 30% seen just once and approximately 25% held by the top ten. Study-level findings and limits: Mostly located in CM and EM were contracting CD4+ clones, with contracting CD8+ clones located in EMRA. Proof of SARS-CoV-2 specificity was absent for the second-wave clones that crested on day 37.

This TCR was recovered from an adult woman who had mild COVID-19 (a few samples of this study predate the infection). Cell type and time point are not known. The chain couples TRBV7-9 to TRBJ1-1; D unclear. Sequenced sample: PBMCs or a T cell subset sorted from them (not recorded which). The CDR3 region has the DNA TGTGCCAGCAGCTCGTGGCAACAGCAGAACACTGAAGCTTTCTTT. Translated: CASSSWQQQNTEAFF.